This T cell receptor beta chain originates from a study of blood T cell repertoires in COVID-19 (dated by TCRdb to about 2020). Study-wide context: Collaborator samples came from the United States, Italy and Spain and covered acute and convalescent phases of COVID-19. Subjects who had been exposed to COVID-19, were actively infected with it, or had recovered from it provided the deeply sampled blood TCRbeta repertoires that made up the dataset. Where HLA class I and class II types were available, the types were taken from metadata supplied by the sample provider, not from assay-based typing. The samples were drawn from two sources: the first 160 participants of the ongoing ImmuneRACE study, and 950 to 1,500 subjects contributed by 6 global collaborators. The prospective study material was composed of cDNA or gDNA derived from T cells, B-cell-depleted T cells, or PBMCs. The repertoires were released in a freely available public database meant as a resource for research on the immune response to SARS-CoV-2. Nearly every sample came with metadata listing a de-identified subject ID, COVID-19 status, age in years and sex. Here is what the overall study found, with its caveats: Clinical and demographic metadata were provided uncurated, with the amount varying by source and participant.

TCRbeta CDR3 regions were amplified from genomic DNA by means of the immunoSEQ Assay, a bias-controlled multiplex PCR. As for the authors' bioinformatics: The number of nucleated cells in each sample was estimated from the amplification of reference gene primers within the assay. To quantify the absolute abundance of each unique TCRbeta CDR3 rearrangement, sequence reads were collapsed and filtered. For each sample, productive Simpson clonality was calculated as the square root of Simpson's diversity index over productive rearrangements. The table comes from immuneACCESS by way of TCRdb, which keeps in-frame sequences with V and J called. Part of the clones is missing from these tables; in studies checked, under half for an unresolved V gene and the rest for unknown reasons. Clone size and the V and J calls come from that table; the DNA yielded D and trimming. The sample table records fewer than 35,000 clones; 87% of these occur just once. Roughly 14% of the sample rests with the top ten.

As concerns this clone: What antigen it recognizes has not been identified. Base quality data are lacking; no much larger clone is found one base away.

Each collaborating institution followed its own protocols to collect whole blood in K2EDTA tubes. For TCRbeta analysis, collaborators shipped samples as frozen whole blood, isolated PBMCs, or DNA extracted from either of those sample types. This TCR derives from a human donor in a cohort sampled during active COVID-19. The donor label of this sample is uncertain. The material sequenced was peripheral blood.

The CDR3 here reads CASRGQGLNEQYF. DNA sequence: TGTGCCAGCCGAGGACAGGGTTTGAACGAGCAGTACTTC. This chain is built from TRBV28 and TRBJ2-7, and TRBD1 matches 8 of the central bases. CDR1 and CDR2 are drawn from the germline V gene: MDHEN, SYDVKM. Spanning cysteine to phenylalanine, the CDR3 consists of 13 amino acids. Left in the record is the CDR3 DNA by itself, 39 bases read in frame from the first base. Trimmed from V: 8 bases; trimmed from J: 5 bases; junction bases lacking a gene match: 8.